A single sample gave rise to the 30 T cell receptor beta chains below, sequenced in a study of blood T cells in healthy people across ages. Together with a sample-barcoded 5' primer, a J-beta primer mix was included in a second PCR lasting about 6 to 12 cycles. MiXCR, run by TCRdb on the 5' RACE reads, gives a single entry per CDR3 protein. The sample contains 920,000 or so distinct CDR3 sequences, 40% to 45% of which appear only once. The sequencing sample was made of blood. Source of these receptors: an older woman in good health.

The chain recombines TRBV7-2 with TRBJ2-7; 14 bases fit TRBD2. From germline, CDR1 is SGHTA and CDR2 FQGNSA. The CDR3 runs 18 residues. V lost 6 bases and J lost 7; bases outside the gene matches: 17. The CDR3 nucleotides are TGTGCCAGCAGACCGACCATTCCCGGGACTAGCGGGAGAGGTGAGCAGTACTTC. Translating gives CASRPTIPGTSGRGEQYF.

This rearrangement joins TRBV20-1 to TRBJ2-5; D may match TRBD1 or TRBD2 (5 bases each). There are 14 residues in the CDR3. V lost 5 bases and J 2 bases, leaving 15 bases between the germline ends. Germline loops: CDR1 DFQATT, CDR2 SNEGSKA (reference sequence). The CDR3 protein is CSAGHGTRQETQYF. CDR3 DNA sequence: TGCAGTGCTGGCCATGGGACGCGTCAAGAGACCCAGTACTTC.

The CDR3 nucleotides are TGCAGTGCCTCGACAGGGAGAAACATTCAGTACTTC. Translated, it gives CSASTGRNIQYF. The chain joins TRBV20-1 to TRBJ2-4; TRBD1 agrees at 7 bases. Germline CDR1 DFQATT, CDR2 SNEGSKA (reference sequence). Unmatched junction bases numbered 5, after V lost 6 bases and J lost 6 bases. The CDR3 sequence is 12 residues long.

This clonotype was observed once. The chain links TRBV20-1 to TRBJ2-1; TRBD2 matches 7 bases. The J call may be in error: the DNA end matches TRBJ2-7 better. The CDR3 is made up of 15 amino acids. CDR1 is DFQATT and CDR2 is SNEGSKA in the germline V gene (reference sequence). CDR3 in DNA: TGCAGTGCCGGGGGAGGGAGAACCCCCGGGAATGAGCAGTACTTC. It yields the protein CSAGGGRTPGNEQYF.

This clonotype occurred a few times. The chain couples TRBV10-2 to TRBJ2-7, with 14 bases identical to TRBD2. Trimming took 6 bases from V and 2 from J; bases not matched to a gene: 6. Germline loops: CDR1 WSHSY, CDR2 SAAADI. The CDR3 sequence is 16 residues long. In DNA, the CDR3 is TGCGCCAGCAGAGGACTAGCGGGAGGCCTAGCCTACGAGCAGTACTTC. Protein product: CASRGLAGGLAYEQYF.

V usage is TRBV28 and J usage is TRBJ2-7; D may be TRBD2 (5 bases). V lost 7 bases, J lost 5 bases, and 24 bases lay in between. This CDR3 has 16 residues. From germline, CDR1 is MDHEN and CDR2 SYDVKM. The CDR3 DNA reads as TGTGCCAGCACCAAACTGCCGCTGGGCAGCGGCAACGAGCAGTACTTC. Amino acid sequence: CASTKLPLGSGNEQYF.

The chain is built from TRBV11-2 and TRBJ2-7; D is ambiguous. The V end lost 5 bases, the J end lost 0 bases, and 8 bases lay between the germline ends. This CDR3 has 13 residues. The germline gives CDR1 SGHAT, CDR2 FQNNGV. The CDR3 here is CASSNAYSYEQYF. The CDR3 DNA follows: TGTGCCAGCAGCAACGCCTACTCCTACGAGCAGTACTTC.

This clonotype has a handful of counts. CDR3 bases: TGTGCCAGCAAGACATACGAGCAGTACTTC. It encodes CASKTYEQYF. The chain combines TRBV2 with TRBJ2-7; D not certain. Germline values: CDR1 SNHLY, CDR2 FYNNEI. Trimming pared 7 bases from V and 4 bases from J, leaving 5 bases between. This CDR3 spans 10 amino acids.

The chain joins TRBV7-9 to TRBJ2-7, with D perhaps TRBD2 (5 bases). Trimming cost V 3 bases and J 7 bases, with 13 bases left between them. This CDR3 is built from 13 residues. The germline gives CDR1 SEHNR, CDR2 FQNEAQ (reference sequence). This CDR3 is CASSFGPRGEQYF. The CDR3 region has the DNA TGTGCCAGCAGCTTTGGACCCAGAGGGGAGCAGTACTTC.

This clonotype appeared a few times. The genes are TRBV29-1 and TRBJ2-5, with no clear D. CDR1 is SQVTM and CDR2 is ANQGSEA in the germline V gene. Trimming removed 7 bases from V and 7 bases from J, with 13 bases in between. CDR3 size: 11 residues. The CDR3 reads CSGEGPTTQYF. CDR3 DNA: TGCAGCGGAGAAGGGCCGACGACCCAGTACTTC.

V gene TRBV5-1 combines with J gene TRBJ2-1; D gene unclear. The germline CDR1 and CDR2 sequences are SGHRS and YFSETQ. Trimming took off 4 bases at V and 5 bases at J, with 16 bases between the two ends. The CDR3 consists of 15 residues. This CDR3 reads CASSHAMGKNNEQFF. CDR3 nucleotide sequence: TGCGCCAGCAGCCACGCGATGGGGAAAAACAATGAGCAGTTCTTC.

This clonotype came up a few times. CDR3 in amino acids: CASSQDEASGDYEQYF. The CDR3 DNA reads TGCGCCAGCAGCCAAGACGAGGCTAGCGGGGACTACGAGCAGTACTTC. The chain employs TRBV4-1 and TRBJ2-7, with 9 bases matching TRBD2. The CDR3 runs to 16 residues. V lost 0 bases, J lost 3 bases, and 6 bases stayed unmatched. Germline V CDR1 and CDR2: MGHRA, YSYEKL.

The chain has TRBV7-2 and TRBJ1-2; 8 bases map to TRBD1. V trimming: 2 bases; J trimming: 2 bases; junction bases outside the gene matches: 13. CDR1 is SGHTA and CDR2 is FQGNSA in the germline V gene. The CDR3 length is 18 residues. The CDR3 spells CASSLRTGTGSFNYGYTF. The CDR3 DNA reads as TGTGCCAGCAGCTTAAGGACCGGGACAGGCAGTTTCAACTATGGCTACACCTTC.

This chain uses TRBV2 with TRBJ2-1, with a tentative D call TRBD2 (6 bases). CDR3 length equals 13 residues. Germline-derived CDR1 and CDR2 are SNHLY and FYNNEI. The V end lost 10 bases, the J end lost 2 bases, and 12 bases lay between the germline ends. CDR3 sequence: CATPGLPYNEQFF. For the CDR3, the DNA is TGTGCCACTCCGGGACTTCCCTACAATGAGCAGTTCTTC.

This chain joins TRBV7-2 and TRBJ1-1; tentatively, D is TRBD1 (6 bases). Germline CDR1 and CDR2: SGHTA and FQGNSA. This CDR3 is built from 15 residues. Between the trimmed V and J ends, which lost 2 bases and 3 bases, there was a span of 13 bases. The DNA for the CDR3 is TGTGCCAGCAGCTTATTAAGGGGGTTGTACACTGAAGCTTTCTTT. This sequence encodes CASSLLRGLYTEAFF.

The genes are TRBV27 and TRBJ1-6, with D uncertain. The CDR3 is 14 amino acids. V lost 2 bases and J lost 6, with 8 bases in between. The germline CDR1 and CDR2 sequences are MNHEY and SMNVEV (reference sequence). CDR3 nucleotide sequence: TGTGCCAGCAGTTTAAGGCAGAGTAATTCACCCCTCCACTTT. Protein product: CASSLRQSNSPLHF.

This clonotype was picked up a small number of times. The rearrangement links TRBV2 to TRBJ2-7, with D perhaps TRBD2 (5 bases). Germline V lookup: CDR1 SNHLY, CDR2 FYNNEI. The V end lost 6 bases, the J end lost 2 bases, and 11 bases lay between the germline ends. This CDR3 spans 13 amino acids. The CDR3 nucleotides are TGTGCCAGCAGCACCGGGGTAACCTACGAGCAGTACTTC. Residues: CASSTGVTYEQYF. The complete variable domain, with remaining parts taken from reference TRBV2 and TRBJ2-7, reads EPEVTQTPSHQVTQMGQEVILRCVPISNHLYFYWYRQILGQKVEFLVSFYNNEISEKSEIFDDQFSVERPDGSNFTLKIRSTKLEDSAMYFCASSTGVTYEQYFGPGTRLTVT.

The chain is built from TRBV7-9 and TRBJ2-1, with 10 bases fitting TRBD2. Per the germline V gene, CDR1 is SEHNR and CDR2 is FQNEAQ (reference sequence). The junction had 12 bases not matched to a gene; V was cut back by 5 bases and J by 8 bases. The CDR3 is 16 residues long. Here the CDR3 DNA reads TGTGCCAGCAGCCCCCAAGCGGGAGGGCCAGCACATGAGCAGTTCTTC. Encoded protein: CASSPQAGGPAHEQFF. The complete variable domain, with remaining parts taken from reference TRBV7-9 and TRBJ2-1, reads DTGVSQNPRHKITKRGQNVTFRCDPISEHNRLYWYRQTLGQGPEFLTYFQNEAQLEKSRLLSDRFSAERPKGSFSTLEIQRTEQGDSAMYLCASSPQAGGPAHEQFFGPGTRLTVL.

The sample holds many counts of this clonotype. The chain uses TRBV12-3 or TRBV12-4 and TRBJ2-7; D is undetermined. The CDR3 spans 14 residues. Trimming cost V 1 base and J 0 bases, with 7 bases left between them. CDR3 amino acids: CASSLGRASYEQYF. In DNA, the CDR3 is TGTGCCAGCAGTTTAGGACGGGCCTCCTACGAGCAGTACTTC.

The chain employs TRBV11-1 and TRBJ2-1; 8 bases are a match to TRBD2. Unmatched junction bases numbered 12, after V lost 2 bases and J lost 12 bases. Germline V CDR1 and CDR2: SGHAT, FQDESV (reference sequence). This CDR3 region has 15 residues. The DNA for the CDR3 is TGTGCCAGCAGCTTAAGTCCAGCGGGAGAAGTCGGGCAGTTCTTC. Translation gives CASSLSPAGEVGQFF.

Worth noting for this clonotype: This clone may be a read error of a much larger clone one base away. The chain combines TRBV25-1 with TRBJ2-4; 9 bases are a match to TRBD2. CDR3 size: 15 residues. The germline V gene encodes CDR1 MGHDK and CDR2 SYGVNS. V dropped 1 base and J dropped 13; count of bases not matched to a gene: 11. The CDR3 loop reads CASSESLAGVHGQYF. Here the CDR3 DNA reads TGTGCCAGCAGTGAATCGTTAGCGGGAGTCCACGGGCAGTACTTC.

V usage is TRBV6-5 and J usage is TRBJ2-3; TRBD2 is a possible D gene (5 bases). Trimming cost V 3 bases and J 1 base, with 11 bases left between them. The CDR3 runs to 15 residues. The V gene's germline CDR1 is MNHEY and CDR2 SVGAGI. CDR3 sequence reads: CASSYNAGGTDTQYF. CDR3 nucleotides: TGTGCCAGCAGTTATAATGCGGGTGGCACAGATACGCAGTATTTT.

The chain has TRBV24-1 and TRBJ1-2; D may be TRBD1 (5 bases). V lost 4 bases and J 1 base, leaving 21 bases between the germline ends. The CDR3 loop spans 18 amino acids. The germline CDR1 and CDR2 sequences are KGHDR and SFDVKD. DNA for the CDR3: TGTGCCACCAGTGACCCCCGGGGCAGCAACCCTCATAACTATGGCTACACCTTC. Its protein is CATSDPRGSNPHNYGYTF.

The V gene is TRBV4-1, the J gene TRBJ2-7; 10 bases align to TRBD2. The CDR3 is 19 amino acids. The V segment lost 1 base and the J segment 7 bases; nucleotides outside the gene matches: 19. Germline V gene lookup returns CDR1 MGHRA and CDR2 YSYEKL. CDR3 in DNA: TGCGCCAGCAGCCAAGGGCGGGCTAGCGGGAGCCCGAAAAACAATGAGCAGTACTTC. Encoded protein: CASSQGRASGSPKNNEQYF.

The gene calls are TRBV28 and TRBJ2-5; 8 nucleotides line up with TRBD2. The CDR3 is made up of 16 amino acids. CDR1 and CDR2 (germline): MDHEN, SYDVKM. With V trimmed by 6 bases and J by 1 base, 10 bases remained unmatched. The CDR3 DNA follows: TGTGCCAGCAGCCAAGGAAGAACTAGCGGCCAAGAGACCCAGTACTTC. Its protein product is CASSQGRTSGQETQYF. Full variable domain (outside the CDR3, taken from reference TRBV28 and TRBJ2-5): DVKVTQSSRYLVKRTGEKVFLECVQDMDHENMFWYRQDPGLGLRLIYFSYDVKMKEKGDIPEGYSVSREKKERFSLILESASTNQTSMYLCASSQGRTSGQETQYFGPGTRLLVL.

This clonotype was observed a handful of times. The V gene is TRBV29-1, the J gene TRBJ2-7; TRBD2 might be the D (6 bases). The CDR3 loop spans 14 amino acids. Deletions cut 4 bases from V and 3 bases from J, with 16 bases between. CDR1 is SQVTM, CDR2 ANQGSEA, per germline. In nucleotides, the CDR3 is TGCAGCGTTGTGCGGGCTAGCGATATCTACGAGCAGTACTTC. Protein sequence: CSVVRASDIYEQYF.

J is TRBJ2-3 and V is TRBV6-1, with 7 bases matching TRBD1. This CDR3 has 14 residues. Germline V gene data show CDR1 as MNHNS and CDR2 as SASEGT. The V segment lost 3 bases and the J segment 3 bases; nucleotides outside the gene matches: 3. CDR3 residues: CASSDRGKTDTQYF. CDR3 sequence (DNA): TGTGCCAGCAGTGACAGGGGGAAGACAGATACGCAGTATTTT.

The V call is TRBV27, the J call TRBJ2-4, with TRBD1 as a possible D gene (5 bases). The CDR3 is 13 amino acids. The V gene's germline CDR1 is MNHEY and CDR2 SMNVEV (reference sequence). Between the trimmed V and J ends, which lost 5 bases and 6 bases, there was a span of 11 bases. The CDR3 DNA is TGTGCCAGCAGTCCTCCGACAGTAAACATTCAGTACTTC. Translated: CASSPPTVNIQYF.

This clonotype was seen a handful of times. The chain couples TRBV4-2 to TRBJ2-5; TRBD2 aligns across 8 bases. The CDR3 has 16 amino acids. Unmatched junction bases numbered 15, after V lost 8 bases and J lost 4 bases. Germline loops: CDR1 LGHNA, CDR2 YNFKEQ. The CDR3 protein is CASSATGRASGETQYF. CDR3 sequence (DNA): TGTGCCAGCTCCGCGACCGGGAGGGCCTCGGGAGAGACCCAGTACTTC.

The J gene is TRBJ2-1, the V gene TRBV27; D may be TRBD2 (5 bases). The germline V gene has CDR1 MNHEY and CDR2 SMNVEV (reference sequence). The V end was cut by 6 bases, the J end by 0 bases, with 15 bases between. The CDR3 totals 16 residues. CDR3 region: CASSYDYPSSYNEQFF. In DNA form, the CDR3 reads TGTGCCAGCAGCTACGACTACCCGAGCTCCTACAATGAGCAGTTCTTC.